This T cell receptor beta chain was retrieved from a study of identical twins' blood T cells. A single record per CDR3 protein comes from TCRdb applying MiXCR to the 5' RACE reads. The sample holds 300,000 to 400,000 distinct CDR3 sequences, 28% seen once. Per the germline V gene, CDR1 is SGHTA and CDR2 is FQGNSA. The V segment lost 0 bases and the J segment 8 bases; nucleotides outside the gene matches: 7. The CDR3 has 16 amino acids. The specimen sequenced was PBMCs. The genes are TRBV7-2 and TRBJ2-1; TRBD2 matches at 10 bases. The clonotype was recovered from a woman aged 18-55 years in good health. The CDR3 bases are TGTGCCAGCAGCTTAGCGGGACTAGCGTGGGTTGATGAGCAGTTCTTC. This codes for CASSLAGLAWVDEQFF.